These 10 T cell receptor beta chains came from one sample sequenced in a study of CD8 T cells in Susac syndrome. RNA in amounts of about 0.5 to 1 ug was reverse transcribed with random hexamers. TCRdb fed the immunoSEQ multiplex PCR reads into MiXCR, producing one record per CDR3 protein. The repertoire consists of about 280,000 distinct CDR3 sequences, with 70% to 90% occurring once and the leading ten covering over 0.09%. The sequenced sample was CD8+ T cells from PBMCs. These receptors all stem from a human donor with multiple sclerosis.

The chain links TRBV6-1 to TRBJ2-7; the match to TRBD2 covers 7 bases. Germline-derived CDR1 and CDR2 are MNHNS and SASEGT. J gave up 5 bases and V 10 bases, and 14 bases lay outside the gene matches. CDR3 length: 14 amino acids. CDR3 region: CAIIGGTIGDEQYF. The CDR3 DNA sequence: TGTGCCATCATTGGGGGGACTATCGGGGACGAGCAGTACTTC.

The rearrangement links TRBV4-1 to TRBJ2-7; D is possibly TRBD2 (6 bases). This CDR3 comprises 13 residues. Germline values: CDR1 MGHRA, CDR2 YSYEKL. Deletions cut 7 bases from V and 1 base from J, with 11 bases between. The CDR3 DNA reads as TGCGCCAGCACCCCTGGGGGGTCCTACGAGCAGTACTTC. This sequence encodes CASTPGGSYEQYF.

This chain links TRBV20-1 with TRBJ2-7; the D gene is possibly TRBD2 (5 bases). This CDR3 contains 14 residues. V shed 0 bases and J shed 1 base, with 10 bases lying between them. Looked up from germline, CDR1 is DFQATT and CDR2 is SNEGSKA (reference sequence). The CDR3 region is CSARDGGQSYEQYF. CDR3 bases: TGCAGTGCTAGAGACGGCGGGCAATCCTACGAGCAGTACTTC.

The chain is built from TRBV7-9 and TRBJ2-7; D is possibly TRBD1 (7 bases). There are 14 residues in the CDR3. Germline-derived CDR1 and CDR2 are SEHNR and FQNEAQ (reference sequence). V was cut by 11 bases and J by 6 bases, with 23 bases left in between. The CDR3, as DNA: TGTGCCTTACCCCCACTGGAGGGGGCGGGCGAGCAGTACTTC. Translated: CALPPLEGAGEQYF.

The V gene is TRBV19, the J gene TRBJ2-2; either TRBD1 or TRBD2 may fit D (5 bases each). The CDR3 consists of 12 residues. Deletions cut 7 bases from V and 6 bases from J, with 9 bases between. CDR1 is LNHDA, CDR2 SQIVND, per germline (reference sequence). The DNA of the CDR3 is TGTGCCAGTATCTGGGGGTCCGGGGAGCTGTTTTTT. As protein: CASIWGSGELFF.

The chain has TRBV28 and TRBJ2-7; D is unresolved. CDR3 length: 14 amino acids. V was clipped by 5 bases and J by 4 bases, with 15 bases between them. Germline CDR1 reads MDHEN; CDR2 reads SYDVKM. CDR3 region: CASSLKAGTYEQYF. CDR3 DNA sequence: TGTGCCAGCAGTCTGAAGGCAGGAACATACGAGCAGTACTTC.

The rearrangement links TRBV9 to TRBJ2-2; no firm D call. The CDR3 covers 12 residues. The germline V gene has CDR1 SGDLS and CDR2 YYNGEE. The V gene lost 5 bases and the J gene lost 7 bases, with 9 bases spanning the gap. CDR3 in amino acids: CASRSPIGELFF. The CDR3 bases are TGTGCCAGCAGGTCACCGATCGGGGAGCTGTTTTTT.

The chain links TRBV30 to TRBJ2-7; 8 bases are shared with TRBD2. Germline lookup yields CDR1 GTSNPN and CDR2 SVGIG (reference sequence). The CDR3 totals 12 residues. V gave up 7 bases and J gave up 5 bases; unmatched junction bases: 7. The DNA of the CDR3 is TGTGCCTTCGGACTAGCTTCCGACGAGCAGTACTTC. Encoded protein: CAFGLASDEQYF. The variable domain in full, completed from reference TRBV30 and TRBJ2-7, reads SQTIHQWPATLVQPVGSPLSLECTVEGTSNPNLYWYRQAAGRGLQLLFYSVGIGQISSEVPQNLSASRPQDRQFILSSKKLLLSDSGFYLCAFGLASDEQYFGPGTRLTVT.

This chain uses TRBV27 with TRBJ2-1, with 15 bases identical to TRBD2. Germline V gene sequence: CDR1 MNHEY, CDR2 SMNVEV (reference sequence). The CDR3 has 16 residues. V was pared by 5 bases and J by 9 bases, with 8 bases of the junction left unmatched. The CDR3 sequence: CASSPPGLAGGGEQFF. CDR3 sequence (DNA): TGTGCCAGCAGTCCCCCCGGACTAGCGGGAGGGGGTGAGCAGTTCTTC.

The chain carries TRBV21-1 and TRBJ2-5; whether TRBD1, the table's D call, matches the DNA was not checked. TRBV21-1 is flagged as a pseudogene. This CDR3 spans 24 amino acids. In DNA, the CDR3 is TGTGCCAGCAGCAAAGCGCTTTCTGGCCGCTTTAAAACTCTAAAGACAGGGCGTCAAGAGACCCAGTACTTC. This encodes CASSKALSGRFKTLKTGRQETQYF.